These 4 T cell receptor beta chains originate from one sample sequenced in a study of identical twins. MiXCR, applied by TCRdb to the 5' RACE reads, yields one record per CDR3 protein. This sample has 1.5 million to 2 million distinct CDR3 sequences, with more than 30% found just once. The sample was cord blood. All receptors come from a newborn girl in good health.

The chain employs TRBV10-2 and TRBJ2-1, with a tentative D call TRBD2 (5 bases). Per the germline V gene, CDR1 is WSHSY and CDR2 is SAAADI. V was trimmed by 6 bases and J by 7 bases, leaving 13 bases between them. The CDR3 is 13 residues long. The CDR3 nucleotides are TGCGCCAGCAGGCGGCGGGCCCCAAATGAGCAGTTCTTC. Protein: CASRRRAPNEQFF.

This clonotype was observed a few times. The genes are TRBV4-2 and TRBJ2-2; 9 bases are shared with TRBD1. The CDR3 has 14 amino acids. J was trimmed by 6 bases and V by 1 base; bases with no gene match: 0. Germline-derived CDR1 and CDR2 are LGHNA and YNFKEQ. The CDR3 loop is CASSQGQGAGELFF. CDR3 DNA: TGTGCCAGCAGCCAAGGACAGGGGGCCGGGGAGCTGTTTTTT.

This chain joins TRBV19 and TRBJ2-1; D is possibly TRBD2 (6 bases). The CDR3 extends over 15 amino acids. Germline assignment: CDR1 LNHDA and CDR2 SQIVND (reference sequence). V shed 3 bases and J shed 7 bases, with 16 bases lying between them. The CDR3 DNA reads as TGTGCCAGTAGTATGAACCCCTTGGAGGGGAATGAGCAGTTCTTC. It translates to CASSMNPLEGNEQFF.

Concerning this clonotype itself: The junction departs from germline at one end; a sequencing error may be responsible. This chain uses TRBV20-1 with TRBJ1-5; D is possibly TRBD1 (5 bases). The CDR3 is made up of 18 amino acids. Germline CDR1 reads DFQATT; CDR2 reads SNEGSKA (reference sequence). The CDR3 here is CSAGLWMGGNIGNRPQHF. The CDR3 coding sequence is TGCAGTGCCGGCCTATGGATGGGGGGAAATATAGGCAATCGGCCCCAGCATTTT.